The table lists the clone carrying this TCR beta chain with a few counts. This sample stems from a study of T cell changes during pregnancy in multiple sclerosis. With 4 bases clipped from V and 1 base from J, the junction kept 3 bases outside the gene matches. The CDR3 totals 14 residues. Germline CDR1 and CDR2: SGDLS and YYNGEE. Assay: immunoSEQ multiplex PCR; the TCRdb copy retains only in-frame clones and omits some. This sample has tens of thousands of clones; approximately 90% occur once, and the top ten carry around 1%. J is TRBJ1-1 and V is TRBV9; 8 nucleotides match TRBD1. The source material was peripheral blood, sampled before pregnancy. This receptor was identified in a female donor with multiple sclerosis, enrolled in a pregnancy study. CDR3 loop: CASSPGGRNTEAFF. Here the CDR3 DNA reads TGTGCCAGCAGCCCAGGGGGCAGGAACACTGAAGCTTTCTTT.